Each of the 22 T cell receptor beta chains below was sequenced from the same sample in a study of blood T cell repertoires in COVID-19 (dated by TCRdb to about 2020). Library construction relied on the immunoSEQ multiplex PCR assay. The table comes from immuneACCESS by way of TCRdb, which keeps in-frame sequences with V and J called. Part of the clones is missing from these tables; in studies checked, under half for an unresolved V gene and the rest for unknown reasons. The sample table records 100,000 to 150,000 clones; around 89% of these occur just once. The top ten constitute less than 4.5% of the sample. Sequences were obtained from peripheral blood. These receptors were obtained from a man in his sixties with COVID-19, enrolled during active disease.

This sequence joins TRBV5-1 and TRBJ2-3, with TRBD2 as a possible D gene (6 bases). Germline V gene sequence: CDR1 SGHRS, CDR2 YFSETQ. Trimming removed 0 bases from V and 2 bases from J, with 16 bases in between. The CDR3 has 17 amino acids. DNA for the CDR3: TGCGCCAGCAGCTTGGCCGGACTAACAGTCTTCACAGATACGCAGTATTTT. Translated: CASSLAGLTVFTDTQYF.

The chain combines TRBV2 with TRBJ1-3, with D perhaps matching TRBD1 (5 bases). Looked up from germline, CDR1 is SNHLY and CDR2 is FYNNEI. V lost 0 bases to trimming and J lost 0 bases, with 9 bases between them. This CDR3 region has 16 residues. CDR3 in DNA: TGTGCCAGCAGTGAAGCCGCGACAGTCTCTGGAAACACCATATATTTT. Protein product: CASSEAATVSGNTIYF.

The chain recombines TRBV11-2 with TRBJ2-3; 7 positions match TRBD2. The V gene end was trimmed by 5 bases and the J gene end by 2 bases; junction bases not matched to a gene: 4. CDR1 is SGHAT, CDR2 FQNNGV, per germline. The length of the CDR3 is 14 residues. In DNA form, the CDR3 reads TGTGCCAGCAGCCGACTAGCCTTCACAGATACGCAGTATTTT. Protein product: CASSRLAFTDTQYF.

V is TRBV11-3 and J is TRBJ2-7, with 8 bases matching TRBD1. This CDR3 spans 16 amino acids. Trimming cost V 3 bases and J 6 bases; bases outside gene matches: 13. Germline CDR1 SGHNT, CDR2 YENEEA. CDR3 in DNA: TGTGCCAGCAGCTTGGACTCCTGGACAGGGAAAAGCGAGCAGTACTTC. Amino acids: CASSLDSWTGKSEQYF.

The rearrangement uses TRBV6-4 and TRBJ1-1; D is unresolved. The CDR3 extends over 13 amino acids. V was trimmed by 3 bases and J by 0 bases, leaving 5 bases between them. The V gene's germline CDR1 is MRHNA and CDR2 SNTAGT. CDR3 sequence reads: CASSEAMNTEAFF. CDR3 nucleotides: TGTGCCAGCAGTGAAGCCATGAACACTGAAGCTTTCTTT.

This chain joins TRBV6-2 or TRBV6-3 and TRBJ1-1; D possibly corresponds to TRBD1 (5 bases). Trimming pared 2 bases from V and 0 bases from J, leaving 13 bases between. Germline V gene data show CDR1 as MNHEY and CDR2 as SVGEGT. This CDR3 is 16 amino acids long. CDR3 loop: CASSYGGVGLNTEAFF. The CDR3 nucleotides are TGTGCCAGCAGTTACGGGGGGGTTGGCCTGAACACTGAAGCTTTCTTT.

The chain employs TRBV6-2 or TRBV6-3 and TRBJ1-5; D is perhaps TRBD1 (5 bases). Looked up from germline, CDR1 is MNHEY and CDR2 is SVGEGT. The length of the CDR3 is 11 residues. Trimming took off 2 bases at V and 9 bases at J, with 5 bases between the two ends. The chain's CDR3 is CASSYQGPQHF. DNA of the CDR3: TGTGCCAGCAGTTACCAGGGGCCCCAGCATTTT.

The chain uses TRBV5-4 and TRBJ1-3, with D perhaps TRBD1 (5 bases). Trimming took 4 bases from V and 4 from J, leaving 24 bases between them. The CDR3 runs to 18 residues. Germline assignment: CDR1 SGHNT and CDR2 YYREEE (reference sequence). This CDR3 is CASSRQGPAPGLGNTIYF. As DNA, the CDR3 is TGTGCCAGCAGCCGCCAAGGACCCGCCCCGGGACTGGGAAACACCATATATTTT.

The rearrangement uses TRBV7-9 and TRBJ1-4; D might be TRBD1 (5 bases). Germline V gene lookup returns CDR1 SEHNR and CDR2 FQNEAQ (reference sequence). Trimming took 5 bases from V and 0 from J, leaving 13 bases between them. CDR3 length equals 16 residues. The CDR3 DNA reads as TGTGCCAGCAGCGAACGACAGCGTTCAACTAATGAAAAACTGTTTTTT. This gives the protein CASSERQRSTNEKLFF.

The rearrangement joins TRBV6-5 to TRBJ1-3; D perhaps matches TRBD1 (5 bases). The CDR3 length is 15 residues. Germline values: CDR1 MNHEY, CDR2 SVGAGI. V was trimmed by 0 bases and J by 7 bases, leaving 13 bases between them. The chain's CDR3 is CASSYSGRESNTIYF. The DNA for the CDR3 is TGTGCCAGCAGTTACTCTGGCAGGGAATCGAACACCATATATTTT.

The J gene is TRBJ1-5, the V gene TRBV3-1 (or the pseudogene TRBV3-2), with D perhaps TRBD1 (6 bases). The CDR3 extends over 14 amino acids. Germline V gives CDR1 LGHDT, CDR2 YNNKEL (reference sequence). V was cut by 4 bases and J by 4 bases, with 11 bases left in between. The CDR3 DNA is TGTGCCAGCAGCCCCGGACAGAAAAATCAGCCCCAGCATTTT. This encodes CASSPGQKNQPQHF.

The rearrangement joins TRBV5-1 to TRBJ1-2; D is ambiguous. Trimming shortened V by 0 bases and J by 5 bases, and 17 bases separated the two germline ends. The CDR3 runs to 16 residues. Germline CDR1 is SGHRS and CDR2 is YFSETQ. CDR3 sequence reads: CASSLDESRWAYGYTF. The DNA of the CDR3 is TGCGCCAGCAGCTTGGATGAGAGCCGATGGGCTTATGGCTACACCTTC. Based on the CDR3 plus reference TRBV5-1 and TRBJ1-2, the full variable domain is KAGVTQTPRYLIKTRGQQVTLSCSPISGHRSVSWYQQTPGQGLQFLFEYFSETQRNKGNFPGRFSGRQFSNSRSEMNVSTLELGDSALYLCASSLDESRWAYGYTFGSGTRLTVV.

The CDR3 sequence: CSVGSPGQPQHF. CDR3 DNA: TGCAGCGTTGGGTCACCCGGTCAGCCCCAGCATTTT. The V and J genes are TRBV29-1 and TRBJ1-5; D not certain. The CDR3 spans 12 residues. With 4 bases removed from V and 6 bases from J, the gap between germline ends came to 10 bases. From germline, CDR1 is SQVTM and CDR2 ANQGSEA.

The CDR3 reads CASSQPDRGVRVTGELFF. The CDR3 coding sequence is TGCGCCAGCAGCCAACCCGACAGGGGAGTTAGGGTGACCGGGGAGCTGTTTTTT. The chain links TRBV5-1 to TRBJ2-2; TRBD1 aligns across 8 bases. This CDR3 contains 18 residues. Unmatched junction bases numbered 16, after V lost 4 bases and J lost 5 bases. The germline gives CDR1 SGHRS, CDR2 YFSETQ.

The CDR3 DNA sequence: TGTGCCAGCCACAGGGATGGCTACACCTTC. Translating it yields CASHRDGYTF. V and J are TRBV6-6 and TRBJ1-2; D may be TRBD1 (6 bases). Trimming left V 8 bases short and J 6 bases short, with 7 bases between. The CDR3 spans 10 residues. Germline loops: CDR1 MNHNY, CDR2 SVGAGI (reference sequence).

J is TRBJ2-1 and V is TRBV6-6; D might be TRBD1 (7 bases). The CDR3 loop spans 14 amino acids. Germline lookup yields CDR1 MNHNY and CDR2 SVGAGI (reference sequence). The V end lost 4 bases, the J end lost 8 bases, and 15 bases lay between the germline ends. CDR3 protein: CASSSWTGGDEQFF. The DNA for the CDR3 is TGTGCCAGCAGTTCTTGGACAGGAGGGGATGAGCAGTTCTTC.

The chain is built from TRBV19 and TRBJ2-7, with D hard to call. The CDR3 sequence is 12 residues long. The germline V gene encodes CDR1 LNHDA and CDR2 SQIVND (reference sequence). Trimming stripped 4 bases from V and 1 base from J, with 5 bases between. CDR3 DNA: TGTGCCAGTAGTACCCCTTCCTACGAGCAGTACTTC. Amino acids: CASSTPSYEQYF.

The gene calls are TRBV18 and TRBJ1-3; tentatively, D is TRBD1 (6 bases). This CDR3 is built from 16 residues. In germline, CDR1 is KGHSH, CDR2 LQKENI. V lost 1 base and J 0 bases, leaving 10 bases between the germline ends. CDR3 bases: TGTGCCAGCTCACCACTAACAGGGAGCTCTGGAAACACCATATATTTT. This encodes CASSPLTGSSGNTIYF.

The rearrangement uses TRBV6-2 or TRBV6-3 and TRBJ2-3; 11 positions match TRBD2. Germline CDR1 is MNHEY and CDR2 is SVGEGT. The CDR3 has 16 residues. V trimming: 6 bases; J trimming: 1 base; junction bases outside the gene matches: 6. CDR3 in DNA: TGTGCCAGCAGCCCCCTAGCGGGGGGCCGCACAGATACGCAGTATTTT. This sequence encodes CASSPLAGGRTDTQYF.

The chain couples TRBV5-5 to TRBJ2-1; 10 positions match TRBD2. Trimming at V came to 3 bases and at J to 8 bases, leaving 11 bases not matched to a gene. This CDR3 is 16 amino acids long. Per germline, CDR1 SGHKS and CDR2 YYEKEE (reference sequence). The CDR3 DNA reads TGTGCCAGCAGCTGGGCTAGCGGGGGCCAGGGGGATGAGCAGTTCTTC. Encoded protein: CASSWASGGQGDEQFF.

The chain employs TRBV28 and TRBJ1-1; D is unresolved. Trimming stripped 2 bases from V and 4 bases from J, with 8 bases between. Germline values: CDR1 MDHEN, CDR2 SYDVKM. The CDR3 is made up of 13 amino acids. The CDR3 sequence is CASSLDKLTEAFF. In DNA, the CDR3 is TGTGCCAGCAGTTTAGACAAACTCACTGAAGCTTTCTTT. The complete variable domain, with remaining parts taken from reference TRBV28 and TRBJ1-1, reads DVKVTQSSRYLVKRTGEKVFLECVQDMDHENMFWYRQDPGLGLRLIYFSYDVKMKEKGDIPEGYSVSREKKERFSLILESASTNQTSMYLCASSLDKLTEAFFGQGTRLTVV.

The CDR3 sequence is CASTGQSNTEAFF. In DNA form, the CDR3 reads TGTGCCTCCACGGGACAGTCGAACACTGAAGCTTTCTTT. The chain has TRBV18 and TRBJ1-1; 7 bases fit TRBD1. The junction had 7 bases not matched to a gene; V was cut back by 11 bases and J by 1 base. The CDR3 sequence is 13 residues long. Germline-derived CDR1 and CDR2 are KGHSH and LQKENI.